The TCR beta chain described here comes from a study of metastatic and nonmetastatic thyroid tumors. The wider study: Comparison of repertoires was carried out across blood and tumor or nodule tissue from malignant and benign thyroid patients.

TCRdb re-analyzed the PCR reads through MiXCR. This table has approximately 15,000 clones, around 12% appearing once. Before thyroid surgery, none of the patients had received any treatment. The sample holds many counts of this clone. This sequence may be a read error, since a much larger clone differs from it by one base. V was pared by 0 bases and J by 6 bases, with 13 bases between. Per the germline V gene, CDR1 is SGHRS and CDR2 is YFSETQ. The CDR3 is made up of 16 amino acids. Sequencing was carried out using blood. J is TRBJ2-6 and V is TRBV5-1, with D possibly TRBD2 on 6 matching bases. The receptor was isolated from a female donor with papillary thyroid cancer or a benign thyroid nodule (not recorded which). Some clones in this sample may be carry-over from other donors' samples. DNA for the CDR3: TGCGCCAGCAGCTTGGATAGCCCACTAGCGGCCAACGTCCTGACTTTC. Translation: CASSLDSPLAANVLTF.